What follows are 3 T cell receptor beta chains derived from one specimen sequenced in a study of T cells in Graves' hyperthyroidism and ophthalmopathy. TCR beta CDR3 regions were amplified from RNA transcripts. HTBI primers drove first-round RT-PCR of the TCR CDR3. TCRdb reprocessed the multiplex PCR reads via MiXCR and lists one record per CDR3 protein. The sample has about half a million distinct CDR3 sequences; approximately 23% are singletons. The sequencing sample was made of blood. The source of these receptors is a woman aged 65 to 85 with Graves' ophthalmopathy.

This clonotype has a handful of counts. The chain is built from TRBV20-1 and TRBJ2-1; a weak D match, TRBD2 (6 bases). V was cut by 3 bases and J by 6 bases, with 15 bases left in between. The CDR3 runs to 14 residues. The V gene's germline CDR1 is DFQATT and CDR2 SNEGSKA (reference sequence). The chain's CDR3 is CSARPGSRGNEQFF. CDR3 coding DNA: TGCAGTGCTAGGCCCGGGAGTCGGGGCAATGAGCAGTTCTTC.

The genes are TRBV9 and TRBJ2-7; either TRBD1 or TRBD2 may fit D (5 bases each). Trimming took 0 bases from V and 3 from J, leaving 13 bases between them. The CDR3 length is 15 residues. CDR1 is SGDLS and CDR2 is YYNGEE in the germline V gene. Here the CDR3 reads CASSVGGRPGYEQYF. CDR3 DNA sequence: TGTGCCAGCAGCGTAGGGGGACGACCCGGCTACGAGCAGTACTTC. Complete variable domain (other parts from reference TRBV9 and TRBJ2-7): DSGVTQTPKHLITATGQRVTLRCSPRSGDLSVYWYQQSLDQGLQFLIQYYNGEERAKGNILERFSAQQFPDLHSELNLSSLELGDSALYFCASSVGGRPGYEQYFGPGTRLTVT.

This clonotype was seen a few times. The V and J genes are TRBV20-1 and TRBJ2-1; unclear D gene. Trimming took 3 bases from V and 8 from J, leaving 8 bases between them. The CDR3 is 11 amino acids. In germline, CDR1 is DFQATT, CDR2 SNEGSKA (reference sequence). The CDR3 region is CSARASYEQFF. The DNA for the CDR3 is TGCAGTGCTAGGGCTAGTTATGAGCAGTTCTTC.